The rows below give T cell receptor beta chains drawn from one sample of a study of beta chain features in type 1 diabetes. Sequencing was performed with immunoSEQ multiplex PCR; in TCRdb, only in-frame clones are kept and a portion is missing. This sample has 140,000 to 150,000 clones; 13% occur once, and the top ten carry under 1.5%. Sequencing was carried out using central memory CD4+ T cells from blood. Receptors were obtained from a man younger than 30 with type 1 diabetes. Both conserved end residues are part of each CDR3. A D gene is named only where the DNA matches it firmly. The size of a clone is reported for some rows only, either as once, few or many, or as a class for expanded clones.

TRBV2	-	-	TRBJ1-2	14	CASADRLTNYGYTF	TGTGCCAGCGCAGACAGGCTAACTAACTATGGCTACACCTTC
TRBV18	-	TRBD2	TRBJ2-3	17	CASSPPLAGGGTDTQYF	TGTGCCAGCTCACCACCATTAGCGGGGGGCGGCACAGATACGCAGTATTTT
TRBV2	-	-	TRBJ2-5	11	CASRRQETQYF	TGTGCCAGCCGACGACAAGAGACCCAGTACTTC
TRBV28	few	TRBD1	TRBJ1-2	15	CASSLSRDRGPGYTF	TGTGCCAGCAGTTTATCACGGGACAGGGGGCCTGGCTACACCTTC
TRBV9	once	-	TRBJ1-6	16	CASSVGGASIRSPLHF	TGTGCCAGCAGCGTAGGGGGGGCTTCGATAAGGTCACCCCTCCACTTT
TRBV7-7	few	-	TRBJ1-5	13	CASSLARGQPQHF	TGTGCTAGCAGCTTAGCCAGGGGTCAGCCCCAGCATTTT
TRBV5-1	few	-	TRBJ2-7	14	CASSPQGGADEQYF	TGCGCCAGCAGCCCCCAGGGGGGGGCGGACGAGCAGTACTTC
TRBV28	many	-	TRBJ2-5	12	CASGRDQETQYF	TGTGCCAGCGGCAGGGACCAAGAGACCCAGTACTTC
TRBV14	-	-	TRBJ1-5	12	CASSSVNQPQHF	TGTGCCAGCAGCTCAGTCAATCAGCCCCAGCATTTT
TRBV5-4	-	-	TRBJ1-4	15	CASSPGPGGREKLFF	TGTGCCAGCAGCCCTGGTCCGGGGGGTAGAGAAAAACTGTTTTTT
TRBV7-2	few	-	TRBJ2-7	13	CASSFQPGDEQYF	TGTGCCAGCAGCTTTCAGCCAGGTGACGAGCAGTACTTC
TRBV6-5	few	TRBD1	TRBJ2-7	14	CASRTGQGSDEQYF	TGTGCCAGCAGGACGGGACAGGGTTCCGACGAGCAGTACTTC
TRBV2	few	-	TRBJ2-1	12	CASSERAYEQFF	TGTGCCAGCAGTGAGAGGGCGTATGAGCAGTTCTTC
TRBV5-1	few	-	TRBJ1-2	15	CASSPDGSAEYGYTF	TGCGCCAGCAGCCCCGATGGCTCTGCGGAATATGGCTACACCTTC
TRBV5-1	many	-	TRBJ1-6	15	CASSSSGADNSPLHF	TGCGCCAGCAGCTCGTCAGGCGCCGATAATTCACCCCTCCACTTT
TRBV6-5	once	-	TRBJ2-5	13	CASMWGGSETQYF	TGTGCCAGTATGTGGGGGGGCAGCGAGACCCAGTACTTC
TRBV7-8	-	-	TRBJ2-7	15	CASRPPGLFSGEQYF	TGTGCCAGCAGACCGCCGGGACTTTTTTCGGGCGAGCAGTACTTC
TRBV11-2	few	-	TRBJ2-3	16	CASSFHGAERTDTQYF	TGTGCCAGCAGTTTTCACGGGGCAGAGCGCACAGATACGCAGTATTTT
TRBV15	many	-	TRBJ2-5	16	CATSRGILASQETQYF	TGTGCCACCAGCAGGGGGATTCTAGCGAGCCAAGAGACCCAGTACTTC
TRBV7-2	few	-	TRBJ2-3	12	CASSPSLDTQYF	TGTGCCAGCAGCCCCAGCCTAGATACGCAGTATTTT
TRBV7-2	-	TRBD1	TRBJ2-7	14	CASSLEQGGTEQYF	TGTGCCAGCAGCTTGGAACAGGGGGGCACCGAGCAGTACTTC
TRBV7-9	-	-	TRBJ2-3	14	CASSLQVTPDTQYF	TGTGCCAGCAGCTTACAGGTGACTCCGGATACGCAGTATTTT
TRBV9	many	TRBD2	TRBJ2-5	15	CASSAVAGRQETQYF	TGTGCCAGCAGCGCCGTAGCGGGGAGACAAGAGACCCAGTACTTC
TRBV9	few	-	TRBJ2-1	14	CASSVASGWSEQFF	TGTGCCAGCAGCGTAGCTTCGGGTTGGAGTGAGCAGTTCTTC
TRBV6-6	-	-	TRBJ2-5	13	CASSYGQLETQYF	TGTGCCAGCAGTTACGGCCAGCTGGAGACCCAGTACTTC
TRBV27	few	TRBD1	TRBJ2-1	16	CASSLSGTGGFNEQFF	TGTGCCAGCAGTTTATCCGGGACAGGGGGCTTCAATGAGCAGTTCTTC
TRBV30	-	-	TRBJ1-4	13	CAWSVMGGEKLFF	TGTGCCTGGAGTGTAATGGGGGGTGAAAAACTGTTTTTT
TRBV30	few	-	TRBJ2-7	15	CAWSGRGLSSYEQYF	TGTGCCTGGAGTGGGAGGGGGCTCAGCTCCTACGAGCAGTACTTC
TRBV5-4	-	-	TRBJ2-5	17	CASSLSLGQGGLETQYF	TGTGCCAGCAGCCTTAGCCTAGGGCAGGGTGGTTTGGAGACCCAGTACTTC
TRBV27	-	-	TRBJ1-6	15	CASSPQGSANSPLHF	TGTGCCAGCAGTCCCCAGGGCAGCGCTAATTCACCCCTCCACTTT
TRBV2	-	TRBD1	TRBJ1-2	15	CASSLPGQGAGGYTF	TGTGCCAGCAGCCTACCGGGACAGGGGGCAGGTGGCTACACCTTC
TRBV5-4	-	-	TRBJ2-1	13	CASSLGGDYEQFF	TGTGCCAGCAGCTTGGGTGGGGACTATGAGCAGTTCTTC
TRBV21-1	-	-	TRBJ2-1	17	CASGALSPGQGRNEQFF	TGTGCCAGCGGTGCCCTTTCTCCGGGACAGGGGAGGAATGAGCAGTTCTTC
TRBV27	-	-	TRBJ2-3	16	CASSLSSGGLTDTQYF	TGTGCCAGCAGTTTATCTTCGGGGGGCCTCACAGATACGCAGTATTTT
TRBV19	few	-	TRBJ2-2	14	CASKTFSNNGELFF	TGTGCCAGTAAAACTTTCAGCAACAACGGGGAGCTGTTTTTT
TRBV19	-	-	TRBJ1-2	12	CASSGPIYGYTF	TGTGCCAGTAGCGGACCGATCTATGGCTACACCTTC
TRBV6-5	few	-	TRBJ2-1	15	CASSGGGNSYNEQFF	TGTGCCAGCAGTGGAGGAGGGAACTCCTACAATGAGCAGTTCTTC
TRBV21-1	few	-	TRBJ2-1	13	CASSNLGYNEQFF	TGTGCCAGCAGCAATTTGGGGTACAATGAGCAGTTCTTC
TRBV19	-	TRBD1	TRBJ2-2	15	CASRGDRGNTGELFF	TGTGCCAGTAGGGGAGACAGGGGGAACACCGGGGAGCTGTTTTTT
TRBV7-3	-	-	TRBJ2-3	13	CASSLKGGNTQYF	TGTGCCAGCAGCTTAAAGGGAGGTAATACGCAGTATTTT
TRBV18	-	-	TRBJ1-1	12	CASPLRGAGAFF	TGTGCCAGCCCCCTTAGGGGGGCGGGAGCTTTCTTT
TRBV28	-	-	TRBJ1-1	13	CASIEGRRAEAFF	TGTGCCAGCATTGAGGGGAGGAGAGCTGAAGCTTTCTTT
TRBV9	many	-	TRBJ1-2	12	CASSVVSGGYTF	TGTGCCAGCAGCGTAGTCTCGGGTGGCTACACCTTC
TRBV5-1	few	TRBD2	TRBJ2-1	18	CASSPGLAGGGSYNEQFF	TGCGCCAGCAGCCCCGGACTAGCGGGGGGAGGGTCCTACAATGAGCAGTTCTTC
TRBV7-2	-	-	TRBJ1-2	14	CASSFGQANYGYTF	TGTGCCAGCAGCTTCGGGCAAGCTAACTATGGCTACACCTTC
TRBV25-1	few	TRBD1	TRBJ1-1	14	CASSAGDRQTEAFF	TGTGCCAGCAGTGCGGGGGACAGGCAAACTGAAGCTTTCTTT